These 28 T cell receptor beta chains share one sample of origin, sequenced in a study of hypomethylating agent response in myelodysplastic syndrome. Sequencing used immunoSEQ multiplex PCR; TCRdb keeps in-frame clones, though not all of them. The sample includes thousands of clones, approximately 81% of them seen just once. The source material was bone marrow, sampled before or after starting hypomethylating agent treatment for myelodysplastic syndrome (not recorded which). The receptors stem from a human donor with myelodysplastic syndrome.

The V call is TRBV5-1, the J call TRBJ1-1; D may be TRBD1 (5 bases). The CDR3 loop spans 15 amino acids. In germline, CDR1 is SGHRS, CDR2 YFSETQ. Deletions cut 0 bases from V and 0 bases from J, with 9 bases between. CDR3: CASSLVRGLNTEAFF. The CDR3 coding sequence is TGCGCCAGCAGCTTGGTTCGGGGCCTGAACACTGAAGCTTTCTTT.

This chain connects TRBV5-1 to TRBJ2-5; tentatively, D is TRBD1 (6 bases). The CDR3 runs 13 residues. Germline lookup yields CDR1 SGHRS and CDR2 YFSETQ. Deletions cut 4 bases from V and 6 bases from J, with 13 bases between. In DNA, the CDR3 is TGCGCCAGCAGCCCAGGGGAACAAAAGACCCAGTACTTC. Protein product: CASSPGEQKTQYF.

This chain links TRBV19 with TRBJ1-3; 9 nucleotides line up with TRBD1. Germline CDR1 and CDR2: LNHDA and SQIVND (reference sequence). The CDR3 length is 16 residues. Germline trimming cut 4 bases from V and 1 base from J; bases unmatched to any gene: 5. The CDR3 loop is CASSKEGTGSGNTIYF. In DNA, the CDR3 is TGTGCCAGTAGTAAAGAAGGGACAGGGTCTGGAAACACCATATATTTT.

V gene TRBV10-3 combines with J gene TRBJ1-1; no clear D. The V gene's germline CDR1 is ENHRY and CDR2 SYGVKD. V lost 6 bases to trimming and J lost 0 bases, with 8 bases between them. This CDR3 region has 13 residues. The CDR3 DNA reads TGTGCCATCAGAGAGAACCTGAACACTGAAGCTTTCTTT. Translating gives CAIRENLNTEAFF.

This sequence joins TRBV6-1 and TRBJ1-3; no reliable D call. Germline V gene sequence: CDR1 MNHNS, CDR2 SASEGT. V lost 5 bases, J lost 0 bases, and 11 bases lay in between. The CDR3 runs 15 residues. The CDR3 bases are TGTGCCAGCAGTCCGACTCCCAACTCTGGAAACACCATATATTTT. As protein: CASSPTPNSGNTIYF.

This rearrangement joins TRBV7-2 to TRBJ2-5; 9 bases line up with TRBD2. Trimming cost V 2 bases and J 5 bases; bases outside gene matches: 15. Per germline, CDR1 SGHTA and CDR2 FQGNSA. The CDR3 spans 18 residues. This CDR3 reads CASSLWGATPSGGETQYF. In DNA form, the CDR3 reads TGTGCCAGCAGCTTATGGGGAGCGACACCCAGCGGGGGGGAGACCCAGTACTTC.

CDR3 region: CASSFSGGRYTEAFF. CDR3 DNA sequence: TGTGCCAGCAGTTTTTCGGGGGGGAGGTACACTGAAGCTTTCTTT. This rearrangement joins TRBV28 to TRBJ1-1; D possibly corresponds to TRBD1 (5 bases). CDR3 size: 15 residues. Germline values: CDR1 MDHEN, CDR2 SYDVKM. Trimming left V 3 bases short and J 3 bases short, with 14 bases between.

This clone occurred a few times. V and J are TRBV11-1 and TRBJ2-1; 11 bases align to TRBD2. Germline CDR1 reads SGHAT; CDR2 reads FQDESV (reference sequence). V shed 5 bases and J 8 bases; nucleotides not matched to a gene: 11. The CDR3 is 16 amino acids. Written as DNA, the CDR3 is TGTGCCAGCAGCGAACTGACTAGCGGGGCTGGGGATGAGCAGTTCTTC. This codes for CASSELTSGAGDEQFF.

The chain uses TRBV6-1 and TRBJ1-2; TRBD1 aligns across 8 bases. After removal of 4 bases from V and 8 bases from J, the junction contained 6 bases not matched to a gene. From germline, CDR1 is MNHNS and CDR2 SASEGT. The CDR3 covers 13 residues. The CDR3 region is CASSVRQGRGYTF. In DNA form, the CDR3 reads TGTGCCAGCAGTGTCAGACAGGGGCGCGGCTACACCTTC.

This clone was seen a handful of times. The rearrangement joins TRBV7-9 to TRBJ2-2; 12 bases match TRBD2. CDR3 size: 19 residues. Germline loops: CDR1 SEHNR, CDR2 FQNEAQ (reference sequence). V lost 5 bases to trimming and J lost 0 bases; unmatched junction nucleotides: 10. The CDR3 DNA is TGTGCCAGCAGCCCGGGACTAGCGGGCATACCGGCGAACACCGGGGAGCTGTTTTTT. This codes for CASSPGLAGIPANTGELFF.

The rearrangement links TRBV5-4 to TRBJ2-2; D may be TRBD1 or TRBD2 (5 bases each). CDR1 SGHNT and CDR2 YYREEE come from the germline V gene (reference sequence). This CDR3 comprises 14 residues. Between the trimmed V and J ends, which lost 1 base and 5 bases, there was a span of 9 bases. The CDR3 region is CASSLSGSTGELFF. The CDR3, as DNA: TGTGCCAGCAGCTTGTCAGGGAGTACCGGGGAGCTGTTTTTT. Full variable domain (remainder filled in from reference TRBV5-4 and TRBJ2-2): ETGVTQSPTHLIKTRGQQVTLRCSSQSGHNTVSWYQQALGQGPQFIFQYYREEENGRGNFPPRFSGLQFPNYSSELNVNALELDDSALYLCASSLSGSTGELFFGEGSRLTVL.

This chain links TRBV10-1 with TRBJ1-6; D unclear. This CDR3 region has 15 residues. V lost 5 bases, J lost 6 bases, and 14 bases lay in between. Germline V gives CDR1 WNHNN, CDR2 SYGVQD (reference sequence). CDR3 nucleotide sequence: TGCGCCAGCAGTCACTCCCGCTCCGGTAATTCACCCCTCCACTTT. Translation gives CASSHSRSGNSPLHF.

The rearrangement joins TRBV6-5 to TRBJ1-1; 7 bases fit TRBD1. Germline V gives CDR1 MNHEY, CDR2 SVGAGI. Trimming removed 4 bases from V and 0 bases from J; junction bases left unmatched: 5. The CDR3 runs to 15 residues. CDR3 coding DNA: TGTGCCAGCAGTTCACCGGGACAGTTGAACACTGAAGCTTTCTTT. It codes for CASSSPGQLNTEAFF.

The rearrangement joins TRBV7-9 to TRBJ1-1; D unclear. Germline-derived CDR1 and CDR2 are SEHNR and FQNEAQ (reference sequence). Trimming took 1 base from V and 10 from J, leaving 10 bases between them. The CDR3 is 12 residues long. CDR3 amino acids: CASSLGPGRAFF. The CDR3 DNA follows: TGTGCCAGCAGCTTAGGGCCGGGGAGAGCTTTCTTT.

This chain connects TRBV29-1 to TRBJ1-1; D may be TRBD1 (5 bases). V was shortened by 5 bases and J by 0 bases, with 19 bases between the two germline ends. The CDR3 length is 16 residues. Germline values: CDR1 SQVTM, CDR2 ANQGSEA. CDR3 region: CSVCLPGWGMNTEAFF. Written as DNA, the CDR3 is TGCAGCGTTTGTTTGCCAGGGTGGGGAATGAACACTGAAGCTTTCTTT.

This clone was detected only a few times. This chain uses TRBV18 with TRBJ2-2; no firm D call. V lost 2 bases, J lost 1 base, and 11 bases lay in between. This CDR3 region has 16 residues. The germline V gene has CDR1 KGHSH and CDR2 LQKENI. The CDR3 DNA reads as TGTGCCAGCTCACCAAGGAGCGAAATGAACACCGGGGAGCTGTTTTTT. Its protein product is CASSPRSEMNTGELFF.

The rearrangement uses TRBV7-3 and TRBJ2-1, with D tentatively TRBD1 or TRBD2 (7 bases each). The CDR3 spans 18 residues. In germline, CDR1 is SGHTA, CDR2 FQGTGA. The V and J ends lost 5 bases and 9 bases respectively, with 29 bases between them. The CDR3 sequence: CASSPPGGRITRGGEQFF. Written as DNA, the CDR3 is TGTGCCAGCAGCCCCCCTGGCGGGAGAATAACCAGGGGGGGTGAGCAGTTCTTC.

V is TRBV6-6 and J is TRBJ1-5; D not certain. The V gene's germline CDR1 is MNHNY and CDR2 SVGAGI (reference sequence). Trimming took 3 bases from V and 11 from J, leaving 11 bases between them. The length of the CDR3 is 12 residues. CDR3 DNA sequence: TGTGCCAGCAGTTATATGCTGGCGGCCCAGCATTTT. This sequence encodes CASSYMLAAQHF.

The V and J genes are TRBV11-1 and TRBJ1-1, with unresolved D. Germline CDR1 and CDR2: SGHAT and FQDESV (reference sequence). The CDR3 extends over 13 amino acids. The V end lost 3 bases, the J end lost 3 bases, and 8 bases lay between the germline ends. CDR3 DNA sequence: TGTGCCAGCAGCTTCCACACCTACACTGAAGCTTTCTTT. This translates into CASSFHTYTEAFF.

Concerning this clone: At one end, the junction sequence differs from germline, possibly due to a read error. The chain joins TRBV7-3 to TRBJ2-7; D call uncertain. Germline loops: CDR1 SGHTA, CDR2 FQGTGA. CDR3 length equals 11 residues. The CDR3 DNA sequence: TGTGCCAGCAGCCCCTCCTTCGAGCAGTACTTC. Translated, it gives CASSPSFEQYF.

The chain couples TRBV19 to TRBJ2-2, with TRBD1 as a possible D gene (5 bases). The V end was cut by 3 bases, the J end by 2 bases, with 10 bases between. The CDR3 runs 15 residues. The V gene's germline CDR1 is LNHDA and CDR2 SQIVND (reference sequence). CDR3 region: CASSIQGFNTGELFF. CDR3 DNA sequence: TGTGCCAGTAGTATTCAGGGATTCAACACCGGGGAGCTGTTTTTT.

The chain couples TRBV7-2 to TRBJ2-2; 12 bases match TRBD1. CDR3 length equals 19 residues. Trimming at V came to 0 bases and at J to 5 bases, leaving 10 bases not matched to a gene. The germline CDR1 and CDR2 sequences are SGHTA and FQGNSA. DNA of the CDR3: TGTGCCAGCAGCTTAGCCCGGGGACAGGGGGCTATAAGAACCGGGGAGCTGTTTTTT. Encoded protein: CASSLARGQGAIRTGELFF.

The genes are TRBV6-1 and TRBJ2-1; perhaps D is TRBD1 or TRBD2 (6 bases each). V dropped 6 bases and J dropped 12 bases, with 18 bases sitting between them. The CDR3 runs 13 residues. Germline V gives CDR1 MNHNS, CDR2 SASEGT. CDR3 amino acids: CASRIRGGLGQFF. CDR3 nucleotide sequence: TGTGCCAGCAGAATCAGGGGAGGTTTAGGGCAGTTCTTC.

The rearrangement uses TRBV5-1 and TRBJ2-1, with TRBD2 identical over 14 bases. CDR1 is SGHRS, CDR2 YFSETQ, per germline. The trim removed 1 base at V and 5 bases at J, leaving 8 bases unmatched. The CDR3 is 18 amino acids. The CDR3 protein is CASSLHGTSGGQNNEQFF. CDR3 DNA sequence: TGCGCCAGCAGCTTGCACGGGACTAGCGGGGGACAAAACAATGAGCAGTTCTTC.

V gene TRBV5-1 combines with J gene TRBJ2-2; TRBD1 agrees at 10 bases. Per germline, CDR1 SGHRS and CDR2 YFSETQ. Trimming removed 0 bases from V and 2 bases from J; junction bases left unmatched: 4. The CDR3 is 17 residues long. CDR3 residues: CASSLAPTGGNTGELFF. CDR3 DNA: TGCGCCAGCAGCTTGGCCCCGACAGGGGGCAACACCGGGGAGCTGTTTTTT.

The J gene is TRBJ2-1, the V gene TRBV10-2; D remains unclear. V lost 0 bases, J lost 10 bases, and 10 bases lay in between. The length of the CDR3 is 13 residues. The germline gives CDR1 WSHSY, CDR2 SAAADI. This CDR3 reads CASSESARMEQFF. CDR3 coding DNA: TGCGCCAGCAGTGAGTCGGCCCGGATGGAGCAGTTCTTC.

The chain uses TRBV7-6 and TRBJ1-1; no clear D gene. The CDR3 runs 14 residues. The germline V gene encodes CDR1 SGHVS and CDR2 FNYEAQ. The V and J ends lost 5 bases and 0 bases respectively, with 10 bases between them. The CDR3 region has the DNA TGTGCCAGCAGCCGGATTACGGTGAACACTGAAGCTTTCTTT. It encodes CASSRITVNTEAFF. The whole variable domain, filled in from reference TRBV7-6 and TRBJ1-1, reads GAGVSQSPRYKVTKRGQDVALRCDPISGHVSLYWYRQALGQGPEFLTYFNYEAQQDKSGLPNDRFSAERPEGSISTLTIQRTEQRDSAMYRCASSRITVNTEAFFGQGTRLTVV.

This chain joins TRBV27 and TRBJ1-2, with 9 bases matching TRBD1. There are 15 residues in the CDR3. The V and J ends lost 5 bases and 4 bases, in that order; junction bases with no gene match: 8. CDR1 is MNHEY and CDR2 is SMNVEV in the germline V gene (reference sequence). The CDR3 sequence: CASSRQTGGIYGYTF. CDR3 nucleotide sequence: TGTGCCAGCAGTCGCCAGACAGGGGGGATCTATGGCTACACCTTC.